Listed below are T cell receptor beta chains from one sample, sequenced in a study of Tregs in tolerant kidney transplant recipients. Some clones are missing from TCRdb's copy, which holds only in-frame ones; the method was immunoSEQ multiplex PCR. Here the sample spans approximately 98,000 clones, 90% being singletons. Sequencing used CD4+ T cells from blood, obtained before the transplant. The receptors come from a human donor who received a combined kidney and bone marrow transplant. Each CDR3 is given without its conserved first and last residue. D genes are given only for firm matches.

D: -
V: TRBV5-1
J: TRBJ1-2
CDR3: ASSTADGYT

D: TRBD2
V: TRBV7-2
J: TRBJ2-1
CDR3: ASSLRGSGRASYNEQF

D: TRBD1
V: TRBV10-3
J: TRBJ1-2
CDR3: AISVDRVDYGYT

D: -
V: TRBV20-1
J: TRBJ2-7
CDR3: SARRYEQY

D: -
V: TRBV5-6
J: TRBJ2-2
CDR3: ASSSAVGELF

D: TRBD1
V: TRBV29-1
J: TRBJ1-2
CDR3: SVTRDRGYYGYT

D: -
V: TRBV30
J: TRBJ1-2
CDR3: AWSVRRGDGYT

D: -
V: TRBV28
J: TRBJ1-2
CDR3: ASSFRRPQNPYGYT

D: -
V: TRBV28
J: TRBJ1-3
CDR3: ASTIGDIRNTIY

D: -
V: TRBV19
J: TRBJ1-5
CDR3: ASSPGSNQPQH

D: TRBD1
V: TRBV6-1
J: TRBJ1-5
CDR3: ASNPDRGPGQPQH

D: TRBD2
V: TRBV5-1
J: TRBJ2-3
CDR3: ASSPNLAGGPSTDTQY

D: -
V: TRBV5-4
J: TRBJ1-4
CDR3: ASSLRDHEKLF

D: -
V: TRBV5-1
J: TRBJ2-5
CDR3: ASSLGAGQETQY

D: TRBD2
V: TRBV5-1
J: TRBJ2-7
CDR3: ASSSGTSPYEQY

D: -
V: TRBV4-2
J: TRBJ1-2
CDR3: ASSQRGGDGYT

D: TRBD1
V: TRBV2
J: TRBJ2-5
CDR3: ASSPDRGKAETQY

D: -
V: TRBV7-6
J: TRBJ2-7
CDR3: ASSLVDSTGGEQY

D: -
V: TRBV5-1
J: TRBJ2-2
CDR3: ASSQRGGELF

D: TRBD1
V: TRBV6-5
J: TRBJ1-2
CDR3: ASSYHRGNYGYT

D: -
V: TRBV6-7
J: TRBJ2-7
CDR3: ASRSRPPPREIEQY

D: TRBD1
V: TRBV7-7
J: TRBJ2-3
CDR3: ASSLGTGADTQY

D: TRBD2
V: TRBV5-1
J: TRBJ2-3
CDR3: ASRRGASDTQY

D: -
V: TRBV5-1
J: TRBJ1-3
CDR3: ASSGNGGNTIY

D: -
V: TRBV7-9
J: TRBJ2-7
CDR3: ASSLEAGVHYEQY

D: -
V: TRBV28
J: TRBJ2-1
CDR3: ASSLRDEQF

D: TRBD1
V: TRBV10-2
J: TRBJ2-5
CDR3: ASTPGQWETQY

D: TRBD2
V: TRBV5-1
J: TRBJ2-1
CDR3: ASSSGTSGRVYNEQF

D: TRBD1
V: TRBV6-5
J: TRBJ2-3
CDR3: ASSSGQGATDTQY

D: TRBD1
V: TRBV11-2
J: TRBJ1-4
CDR3: ASTRDRGREKLF

D: -
V: TRBV29-1
J: TRBJ2-2
CDR3: SVAAGTNTGELF

D: TRBD2
V: TRBV4-2
J: TRBJ2-7
CDR3: ASSHPQAGVSSSYEQY